This T cell receptor beta chain was captured by sequencing in a study of T cell repertoires in cytomegalovirus infection. General study findings and limits: Dominating the ex vivo response were HLA-C-restricted CMV-specific TCR beta clonotypes.

Each CDR3 protein gets one entry after TCRdb re-called the reads with MiXCR. The data show about 770,000 distinct CDR3 sequences, with about 28% seen just once and about 12% held by the top ten. The germline gives CDR1 MGHRA, CDR2 YSYEKL. This CDR3 has 15 residues. V was pared by 3 bases and J by 5 bases, with 14 bases between. For this clonotype: What it binds is not known.

Sequencing was performed on cultured CD8+ T cells from PBMCs, taken from culture after CMV antigen stimulation. The TCR originated in a human donor in good health (CMV status not recorded). Some clones in this sample may be carry-over from other donors' samples. The chain carries TRBV4-1 and TRBJ2-1, with D maybe TRBD1 (5 bases). This chain's CDR3 is CASSHNLGANNEQFF. The CDR3 region has the DNA TGCGCCAGCAGCCATAATTTAGGGGCCAACAATGAGCAGTTCTTC.